This T cell receptor beta chain was retrieved from a study of T cells after yellow fever vaccination. Overall study findings and caveats: There was a small share of clonotypes that showed up in both the CD4 and CD8 compartments.

This clonotype was found a few times. Its cognate antigen is unknown. A 5'RACE template-switching step, the method used to make TCR cDNA, added a universal primer site and UMIs. TCRdb re-called the 5' RACE reads through MiXCR, storing one row per CDR3 protein. The profile covers 450,000 to 600,000 distinct CDR3 sequences, with 17% appearing a single time and about 18% taken by the ten largest. Germline loops: CDR1 MNHEY, CDR2 SMNVEV (reference sequence). CDR3 length equals 14 residues. The J segment lost 4 bases and the V segment lost 6 bases, leaving 3 bases of the junction unmatched. The sample was PBMCs, taken 5 days after the first yellow fever vaccination. This receptor was identified in a man aged 18 to 30 who received the YFV17D yellow fever vaccine. The gene calls are TRBV27 and TRBJ2-2; 9 bases fit TRBD2. The CDR3 coding sequence is TGTGCCAGCAGGGTGGGACTAGCCACCGGGGAGCTGTTTTTT. Translating it yields CASRVGLATGELFF.